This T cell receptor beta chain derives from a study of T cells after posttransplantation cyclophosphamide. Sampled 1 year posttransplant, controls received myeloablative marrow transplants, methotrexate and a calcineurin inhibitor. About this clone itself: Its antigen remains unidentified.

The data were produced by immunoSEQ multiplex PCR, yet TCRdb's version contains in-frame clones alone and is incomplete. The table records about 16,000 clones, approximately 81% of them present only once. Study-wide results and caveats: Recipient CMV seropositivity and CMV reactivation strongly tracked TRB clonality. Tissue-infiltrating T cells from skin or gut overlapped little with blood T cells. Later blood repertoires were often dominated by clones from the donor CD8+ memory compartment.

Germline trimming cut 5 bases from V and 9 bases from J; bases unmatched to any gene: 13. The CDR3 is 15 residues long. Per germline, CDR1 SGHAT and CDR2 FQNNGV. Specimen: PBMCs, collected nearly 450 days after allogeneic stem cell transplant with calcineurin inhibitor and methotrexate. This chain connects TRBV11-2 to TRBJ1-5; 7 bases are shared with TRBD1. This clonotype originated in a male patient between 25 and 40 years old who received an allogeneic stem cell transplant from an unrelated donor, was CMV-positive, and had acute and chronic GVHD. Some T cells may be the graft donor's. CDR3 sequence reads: CASSPHGDSLWPQHF. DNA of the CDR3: TGTGCCAGCAGCCCCCACGGGGACAGTCTGTGGCCCCAGCATTTT.